The 18 T cell receptor beta chains in this list originate from one sample, sequenced in a study of T-cell memory formation after mild COVID-19. TCRdb reprocessed the 5' RACE reads via MiXCR and lists one record per CDR3 protein. The table lists about 560,000 distinct CDR3 sequences, under 20% of them singletons. Sequenced sample: PBMCs or a T cell subset sorted from them (not recorded which). The receptors here all came from an adult woman who had mild COVID-19 (a few samples of this study predate the infection). Cell type and time point are not known.

This clonotype has ten or more counts. CDR3 loop: CASSSRLSSGANVLTF. CDR3 bases: TGTGCCAGCAGTTCAAGACTATCTTCGGGGGCCAACGTCCTGACTTTC. The chain is built from TRBV12-3 or TRBV12-4 and TRBJ2-6; tentatively, D is TRBD2 (5 bases). CDR3 length equals 16 residues. V lost 4 bases, J lost 4 bases, and 14 bases lay in between.

This clonotype was counted between two and nine times. The chain has TRBV13 and TRBJ2-2, with 8 positions matching TRBD1. The V gene end was trimmed by 5 bases and the J gene end by 5 bases; junction bases not matched to a gene: 7. The germline V gene has CDR1 PRHDT and CDR2 FYEKMQ (reference sequence). The CDR3 length is 15 residues. The CDR3 protein is CASSTDRGDTGELFF. CDR3 nucleotide sequence: TGTGCCAGCAGCACAGACAGGGGAGATACCGGGGAGCTGTTTTTT. Drawing the rest from reference TRBV13 and TRBJ2-2, the complete variable domain is AAGVIQSPRHLIKEKRETATLKCYPIPRHDTVYWYQQGPGQDPQFLISFYEKMQSDKGSIPDRFSAQQFSDYHSELNMSSLELGDSALYFCASSTDRGDTGELFFGEGSRLTVL.

V is TRBV25-1 and J is TRBJ2-7; no firm D call. Trimming stripped 7 bases from V and 1 base from J, with 11 bases between. The germline gives CDR1 MGHDK, CDR2 SYGVNS. The CDR3 runs to 13 residues. The CDR3 coding sequence is TGTGCCAGCATGTTTTTCGGGTCCTACGAGCAGTACTTC. It codes for CASMFFGSYEQYF.

This clonotype was observed a few times. This chain uses TRBV4-3 with TRBJ1-1, with 9 bases identical to TRBD1. Per the germline V gene, CDR1 is LGHNA and CDR2 is YSLEER. J lost 6 bases, V lost 6 bases, and 11 bases had no gene match. This CDR3 has 15 amino acids. The CDR3 loop is CASRLSPGQGAEAFF. In DNA, the CDR3 is TGCGCCAGCAGGCTTAGCCCGGGACAGGGTGCTGAAGCTTTCTTT.

The chain combines TRBV29-1 with TRBJ2-7; TRBD1 agrees at 10 bases. Germline trimming cut 3 bases from V and 3 bases from J; bases unmatched to any gene: 5. The CDR3 totals 14 residues. Germline values: CDR1 SQVTM, CDR2 ANQGSEA. The CDR3 reads CSVEGQGSLYEQYF. The CDR3 nucleotides read TGCAGCGTTGAGGGACAGGGGAGTCTCTACGAGCAGTACTTC.

This CDR3 is CASSDQPRDWNFF. CDR3 DNA sequence: TGTGCCAGCAGTGACCAGCCCCGGGACTGGAATTTCTTC. This rearrangement joins TRBV6-1 to TRBJ2-1; possibly TRBD2 for D (6 bases). Germline CDR1 and CDR2: MNHNS and SASEGT. The CDR3 runs to 13 residues. The germline V and J ends were trimmed by 3 bases and 16 bases, with 19 bases remaining between them.

This clonotype was seen once. V is TRBV11-3 and J is TRBJ2-3; 7 bases are shared with TRBD2. The CDR3 is 18 amino acids. CDR1 is SGHNT and CDR2 is YENEEA in the germline V gene. With V trimmed by 2 bases and J by 3 bases, 14 bases remained unmatched. In nucleotides, the CDR3 is TGTGCCAGCAGCTTATATATCCCTGGGGGGGTTGCGACAGATACGCAGTATTTT. This codes for CASSLYIPGGVATDTQYF. Full variable domain (outside the CDR3, taken from reference TRBV11-3 and TRBJ2-3): EAGVVQSPRYKIIEKKQPVAFWCNPISGHNTLYWYLQNLGQGPELLIRYENEEAVDDSQLPKDRFSAERLKGVDSTLKIQPAELGDSAVYLCASSLYIPGGVATDTQYFGPGTRLTVL.

The chain joins TRBV7-2 to TRBJ2-5; tentative D call: TRBD1 (7 bases). Germline assignment: CDR1 SGHTA and CDR2 FQGNSA. V lost 8 bases and J 5 bases, leaving 18 bases between the germline ends. This CDR3 is 14 amino acids long. The CDR3 sequence: CASAPPGGGETQYF. As DNA, the CDR3 is TGTGCCAGCGCACCTCCTGGAGGGGGCGAGACCCAGTACTTC.

The chain recombines TRBV4-1 with TRBJ2-3, with TRBD2 identical over 9 bases. The trim removed 4 bases at V and 2 bases at J, leaving 4 bases unmatched. Germline V gene lookup returns CDR1 MGHRA and CDR2 YSYEKL. CDR3 length equals 15 residues. DNA for the CDR3: TGCGCCAGCAGCCGCGAGCGGGGGGCCACAGATACGCAGTATTTT. Translated, it gives CASSRERGATDTQYF.

V usage is TRBV2 and J usage is TRBJ2-7; the D gene is possibly TRBD1 (5 bases). Germline V gene sequence: CDR1 SNHLY, CDR2 FYNNEI. The CDR3 contains 15 residues. V lost 3 bases and J 3 bases, leaving 15 bases between the germline ends. Here the CDR3 DNA reads TGTGCCAGCAGTGAGGCAGGGAAGAGGCTCTACGAGCAGTACTTC. Translated: CASSEAGKRLYEQYF. The complete variable domain, with remaining parts taken from reference TRBV2 and TRBJ2-7, reads EPEVTQTPSHQVTQMGQEVILRCVPISNHLYFYWYRQILGQKVEFLVSFYNNEISEKSEIFDDQFSVERPDGSNFTLKIRSTKLEDSAMYFCASSEAGKRLYEQYFGPGTRLTVT.

The rearrangement joins TRBV7-9 to TRBJ2-3, with 8 bases aligning to TRBD2. CDR3 length equals 15 residues. V lost 5 bases to trimming and J lost 2 bases; unmatched junction nucleotides: 6. Looked up from germline, CDR1 is SEHNR and CDR2 is FQNEAQ (reference sequence). This CDR3 reads CASSITSGTTDTQYF. DNA of the CDR3: TGTGCCAGCAGCATCACTAGCGGAACCACAGATACGCAGTATTTT.

V and J are TRBV29-1 and TRBJ2-1; 10 nucleotides line up with TRBD2. Trimming took 5 bases from V and 0 from J; bases not matched to a gene: 13. This CDR3 has 18 amino acids. Germline CDR1 reads SQVTM; CDR2 reads ANQGSEA. This CDR3 reads CSVSGLAGASSSYNEQFF. The CDR3 bases are TGCAGCGTTTCAGGGCTAGCGGGGGCCTCAAGCTCCTACAATGAGCAGTTCTTC.

V and J are TRBV4-1 and TRBJ2-3, with 8 bases identical to TRBD2. CDR3 length: 16 residues. V lost 2 bases, J lost 3 bases, and 7 bases stayed unmatched. CDR1 and CDR2 from the germline V gene are MGHRA and YSYEKL. CDR3 region: CASSQLPPGGTDTQYF. DNA for the CDR3: TGCGCCAGCAGCCAACTCCCCCCGGGGGGGACAGATACGCAGTATTTT.

This clonotype was detected only a few times. The chain employs TRBV4-1 and TRBJ2-5; 11 nucleotides agree with TRBD2. The ends lost 3 bases at V and 3 bases at J; junction bases unmatched: 6. Per the germline V gene, CDR1 is MGHRA and CDR2 is YSYEKL. The CDR3 is 16 amino acids. The CDR3 reads CASSHRVTSGEETQYF. Here the CDR3 DNA reads TGCGCCAGCAGCCATCGCGTGACTAGCGGGGAAGAGACCCAGTACTTC.

This clonotype has only a few counts. The rearrangement links TRBV4-1 to TRBJ2-4; 9 bases align to TRBD1. Looked up from germline, CDR1 is MGHRA and CDR2 is YSYEKL. This CDR3 is 13 amino acids long. V shed 8 bases, J shed 5 bases, and the junction held 4 bases outside the gene matches. CDR3 sequence reads: CASGQGSQNIQYF. Here the CDR3 DNA reads TGCGCCAGCGGACAGGGGAGCCAAAACATTCAGTACTTC.

This clonotype was observed a few times. V and J are TRBV6-5 and TRBJ1-4; perhaps TRBD1 as D (6 bases). V gave up 6 bases and J gave up 8 bases, with 22 bases separating them. CDR1 and CDR2 from the germline V gene are MNHEY and SVGAGI. CDR3 size: 16 residues. In DNA form, the CDR3 reads TGTGCCAGCAGACTCAAGTCCGGGGGCACGGGGGAAAAACTGTTTTTT. This gives the protein CASRLKSGGTGEKLFF.

The chain combines TRBV18 with TRBJ1-1, with D tentatively TRBD1 (5 bases). Trimming took 5 bases from V and 3 from J, leaving 13 bases between them. Germline V gives CDR1 KGHSH, CDR2 LQKENI. This CDR3 is 14 amino acids long. CDR3 DNA sequence: TGTGCCAGCTCATCCGGGACGGTGGACACTGAAGCTTTCTTT. It is translated as CASSSGTVDTEAFF.

There are many counts of this clonotype. The chain couples TRBV5-5 to TRBJ2-1, with D unclear. The germline V and J ends were trimmed by 1 base and 12 bases, with 11 bases remaining between them. Germline-derived CDR1 and CDR2 are SGHKS and YYEKEE (reference sequence). The CDR3 loop spans 12 amino acids. DNA of the CDR3: TGTGCCAGCAGCTTGACGTTGCGCGGGCAGTTCTTC. The encoded protein is CASSLTLRGQFF.